This TCR beta chain is from a study of shared clonotypes between healthy human individuals. Study-level information: The plates for each donor numbered three CD4 naive, three CD4 memory, two CD8 naive and one CD8 memory.

The V and J ends lost 3 bases and 7 bases respectively, with 12 bases between them. Germline V gene sequence: CDR1 MGHRA, CDR2 YSYEKL. This CDR3 has 14 residues. Genomic DNA (from each subset) was split evenly across several immunoSEQ plates. Produced via immunoSEQ multiplex PCR; TCRdb's table is partial and in-frame only. Here the sample spans roughly 2.6 million clones, more than 80% being singletons. Negatively enriched CD4+ T cells were divided by CD45RA into naive and memory. Sequenced input: naive CD4+ T cells sorted from blood. Subset given: CD45RA+ positively selected. The chain has TRBV4-1 and TRBJ1-4; TRBD1 is a possible D gene (5 bases). The origin of this receptor is a man younger than 30 in good health. The CDR3 coding sequence is TGCGCCAGCAGCCAGAAGGCGGGGGGTGAAAAACTGTTTTTT. Amino acid sequence: CASSQKAGGEKLFF.